This T cell receptor beta chain was observed in a study of T cells after yellow fever vaccination. Study-wide points: Clonotypes found in both CD4 and CD8 compartments made up a small share. Post-booster repertoires again held most primary-vaccination clones (around 95% CD4, 85% to 90% CD8).

The J segment lost 2 bases and the V segment lost 4 bases, leaving 12 bases of the junction unmatched. The CDR3 is 16 amino acids. Germline CDR1 and CDR2: DFQATT and SNEGSKA (reference sequence). Remarks on this clonotype: What it binds is unknown.

TCRdb ran MiXCR on the 5' RACE reads and lists one entry per CDR3 protein. The sample carries just under 600,000 distinct CDR3 sequences, around an eighth recorded once. The chain carries TRBV20-1 and TRBJ2-5; 8 nucleotides line up with TRBD2. The TCR comes from a man aged 30 to 39 who received the YFV17D yellow fever vaccine. Here the sequenced sample was PBMCs, taken on the day of the yellow fever booster vaccination. CDR3 sequence (DNA): TGCAGTGCTAACCCTAGGGTAGCGGGATTTCAAGAGACCCAGTACTTC. It encodes CSANPRVAGFQETQYF.